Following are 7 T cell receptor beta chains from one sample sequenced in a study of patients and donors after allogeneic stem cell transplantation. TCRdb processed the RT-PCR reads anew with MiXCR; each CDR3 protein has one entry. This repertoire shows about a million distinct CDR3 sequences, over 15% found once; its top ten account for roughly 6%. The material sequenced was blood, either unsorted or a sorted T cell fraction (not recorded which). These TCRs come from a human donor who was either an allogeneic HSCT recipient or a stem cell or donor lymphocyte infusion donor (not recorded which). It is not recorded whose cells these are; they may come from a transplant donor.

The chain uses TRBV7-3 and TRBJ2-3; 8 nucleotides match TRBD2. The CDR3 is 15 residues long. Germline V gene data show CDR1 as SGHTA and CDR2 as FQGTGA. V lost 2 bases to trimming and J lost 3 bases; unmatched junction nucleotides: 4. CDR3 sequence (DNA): TGTGCCAGCAGCTTATACGGGAGGGGGACAGATACGCAGTATTTT. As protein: CASSLYGRGTDTQYF.

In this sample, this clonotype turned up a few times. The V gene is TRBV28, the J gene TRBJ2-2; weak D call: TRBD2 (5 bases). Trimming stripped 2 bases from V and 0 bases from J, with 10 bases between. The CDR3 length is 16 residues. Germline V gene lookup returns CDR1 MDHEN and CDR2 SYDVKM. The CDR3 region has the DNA TGTGCCAGCAGTTTAGTTCGAGGGTCGAACACCGGGGAGCTGTTTTTT. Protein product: CASSLVRGSNTGELFF.

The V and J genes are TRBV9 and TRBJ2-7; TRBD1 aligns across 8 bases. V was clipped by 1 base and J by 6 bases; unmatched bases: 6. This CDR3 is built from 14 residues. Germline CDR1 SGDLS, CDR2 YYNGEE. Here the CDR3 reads CASSVYGGTGEQYF. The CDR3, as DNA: TGTGCCAGCAGCGTATATGGGGGGACAGGCGAGCAGTACTTC.

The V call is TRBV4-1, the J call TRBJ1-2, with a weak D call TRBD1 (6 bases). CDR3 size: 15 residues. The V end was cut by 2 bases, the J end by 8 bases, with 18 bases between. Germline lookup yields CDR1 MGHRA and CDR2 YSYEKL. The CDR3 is CASSQLILTGPGYTF. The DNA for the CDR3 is TGCGCCAGCAGCCAACTCATATTAACAGGGCCCGGCTACACCTTC.

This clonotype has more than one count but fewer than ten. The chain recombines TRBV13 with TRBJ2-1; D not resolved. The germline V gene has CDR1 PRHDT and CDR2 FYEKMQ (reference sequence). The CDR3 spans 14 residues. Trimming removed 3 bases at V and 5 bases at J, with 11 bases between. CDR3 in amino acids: CASSFTLLDNEQFF. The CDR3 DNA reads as TGTGCCAGCAGCTTCACCTTGCTGGACAATGAGCAGTTCTTC.

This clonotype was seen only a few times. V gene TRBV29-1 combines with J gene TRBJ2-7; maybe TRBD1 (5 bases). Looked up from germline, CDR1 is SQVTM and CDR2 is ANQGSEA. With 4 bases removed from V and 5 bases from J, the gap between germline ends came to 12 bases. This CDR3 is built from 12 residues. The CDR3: CSVVAGKNEQYF. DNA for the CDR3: TGCAGCGTTGTGGCAGGGAAGAACGAGCAGTACTTC.

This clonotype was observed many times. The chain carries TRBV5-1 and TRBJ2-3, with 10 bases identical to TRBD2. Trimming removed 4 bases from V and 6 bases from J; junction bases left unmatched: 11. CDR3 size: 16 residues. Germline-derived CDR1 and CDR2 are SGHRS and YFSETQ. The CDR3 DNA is TGCGCCAGCAGCGACCCCCCTAGCGGGAGTGGGGATACGCAGTATTTT. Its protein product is CASSDPPSGSGDTQYF.